The T cell receptor beta chain described here comes from a study of cytomegalovirus exposure and HLA in healthy donors. Overall study: The approximately 120 million unique TCR beta sequences, from some 170 million T cells, were found by an earlier analysis. Of all 400 or so donors who were genotyped, about 84% belonged to the Caucasian-associated ancestry cluster.

The study ran its PCR with 60 Vbeta and 13 Jbeta primers. The data were produced by immunoSEQ multiplex PCR, yet TCRdb's version contains in-frame clones alone and is incomplete. The sample contains some 180,000 clones, over 80% of which appear only once. On this clone itself: Its matching antigen is unknown.

General study points: The authors enumerated around 150 TCR beta chains as linked to cytomegalovirus.

This CDR3 spans 14 amino acids. With 5 bases clipped from V and 10 bases from J, the junction kept 6 bases outside the gene matches. Germline V gene data show CDR1 as SEHNR and CDR2 as FQNEAQ (reference sequence). The source of this sequence is a male donor in good health and CMV-seronegative. Sequenced sample: PBMCs. The V and J genes are TRBV7-9 and TRBJ1-6; TRBD1 matches at 9 bases. Here the CDR3 DNA reads TGTGCCAGCAGCCGGGACAGGGTTCAATCACCCCTCCACTTT. As protein: CASSRDRVQSPLHF.